Below, 20 T cell receptor beta chains from the same sample are listed, as sequenced in a study of CD8 T cells in Susac syndrome (dated by TCRdb to the late 2010s). The library came from the immunoSEQ multiplex PCR assay. RNA was extracted using the RNeasy kit, and roughly 0.45 to 1 microgram was reverse transcribed with random hexamers. TCRdb redid the processing of the public reads, applying fastp at Q25 and MiXCR, and retained in-frame beta chains. Every entry covers one CDR3 protein and lists the most common genes and DNA from its rows. This sample gives more than 80,000 distinct CDR3 sequences in total; approximately 95% of them show up just once. 0.41% of the sample is taken by the ten largest. Specimen: CD8+ T cells from PBMCs. The receptors stem from a human donor with Susac syndrome.

The chain links TRBV14 to TRBJ2-1, with D perhaps assigned TRBD1 or TRBD2 (6 bases each). Germline CDR1 reads SGHDN; CDR2 reads FVKESK. V lost 3 bases to trimming and J lost 9 bases, with 12 bases between them. This CDR3 comprises 13 residues. The CDR3 reads CASSHVGGSEQFF. CDR3 in DNA: TGTGCCAGCAGCCACGTGGGGGGCAGTGAGCAGTTCTTC.

The rearrangement joins TRBV5-1 to TRBJ2-7, with 8 bases matching TRBD2. This CDR3 is built from 15 residues. V shed 1 base, J shed 3 bases, and the junction held 6 bases outside the gene matches. Germline V gene data show CDR1 as SGHRS and CDR2 as YFSETQ. CDR3: CASSLWTSSLYEQYF. The CDR3 nucleotides read TGCGCCAGCAGCTTGTGGACTAGCAGTCTCTACGAGCAGTACTTC. Together with reference TRBV5-1 and TRBJ2-7, the CDR3 gives the full variable domain: KAGVTQTPRYLIKTRGQQVTLSCSPISGHRSVSWYQQTPGQGLQFLFEYFSETQRNKGNFPGRFSGRQFSNSRSEMNVSTLELGDSALYLCASSLWTSSLYEQYFGPGTRLTVT.

CDR3 sequence: CASSQEGGAGAFWGYTF. The CDR3 coding sequence is TGCGCCAGCAGCCAAGAGGGGGGTGCAGGGGCCTTCTGGGGCTACACCTTC. The chain employs TRBV4-1 and TRBJ1-2; tentatively, D is TRBD1 (6 bases). The CDR3 runs 17 residues. Germline V lookup: CDR1 MGHRA, CDR2 YSYEKL. The V and J ends lost 0 bases and 8 bases respectively, with 22 bases between them.

The chain combines TRBV27 with TRBJ2-1; a weak D match, TRBD2 (6 bases). This CDR3 has 13 residues. Trimming removed 6 bases from V and 4 bases from J, with 10 bases in between. In germline, CDR1 is MNHEY, CDR2 SMNVEV (reference sequence). CDR3 sequence: CASSQSGYNEQFF. For the CDR3, the DNA is TGTGCCAGCAGCCAAAGCGGGTACAATGAGCAGTTCTTC.

J is TRBJ2-7 and V is TRBV20-1; no clear D. V was shortened by 4 bases and J by 1 base, with 8 bases between the two germline ends. The CDR3 is 12 residues long. In germline, CDR1 is DFQATT, CDR2 SNEGSKA (reference sequence). For the CDR3, the DNA is TGCAGTGCTATGCTGGATTCCTACGAGCAGTACTTC. Translation gives CSAMLDSYEQYF.

This clonotype was seen once. The chain couples TRBV9 to TRBJ2-7, with D perhaps being TRBD1 or TRBD2 (5 bases each). This CDR3 region has 14 residues. Germline values: CDR1 SGDLS, CDR2 YYNGEE. The V end lost 4 bases, the J end lost 1 base, and 12 bases lay between the germline ends. For the CDR3, the DNA is TGTGCCAGCAGCCCGGGGCCGCTTTCCTACGAGCAGTACTTC. Amino acid sequence: CASSPGPLSYEQYF.

The chain links TRBV3-1 to TRBJ2-1, with D possibly matching TRBD2 (7 bases). V shed 0 bases and J shed 7 bases, with 16 bases lying between them. The germline V gene has CDR1 LGHDT and CDR2 YNNKEL (reference sequence). The length of the CDR3 is 16 residues. The CDR3 DNA sequence: TGTGCCAGCAGCCAAGATAGTGGGGGGGGGCTTAATGAGCAGTTCTTC. Its protein is CASSQDSGGGLNEQFF.

The rearrangement links TRBV20-1 to TRBJ2-7; possibly TRBD2 for D (5 bases). Germline CDR1 reads DFQATT; CDR2 reads SNEGSKA (reference sequence). This CDR3 comprises 15 residues. V lost 4 bases and J 1 base, leaving 17 bases between the germline ends. The CDR3 DNA is TGCAGTGCTATCTTACGGGATTCTTCTTCCTACGAGCAGTACTTC. Its translation is CSAILRDSSSYEQYF.

The gene calls are TRBV7-9 and TRBJ2-3; D remains unclear. Deletions cut 5 bases from V and 4 bases from J, with 13 bases between. Per the germline V gene, CDR1 is SEHNR and CDR2 is FQNEAQ (reference sequence). The CDR3 runs to 14 residues. In nucleotides, the CDR3 is TGTGCCAGCAGCGGTCCGGAAAGCCCAGATACGCAGTATTTT. This sequence encodes CASSGPESPDTQYF.

The CDR3 DNA reads TGTGCCAGCAGTCTTAGCGGGGACCAAGAGACCCAGTACTTC. Its protein product is CASSLSGDQETQYF. V and J are TRBV6-5 and TRBJ2-5; the match to TRBD2 covers 8 bases. The CDR3 is made up of 14 amino acids. Unmatched junction bases numbered 2, after V lost 5 bases and J lost 0 bases. Germline V CDR1 and CDR2: MNHEY, SVGAGI.

This chain links TRBV7-9 with TRBJ2-1, with D hard to call. CDR1 is SEHNR, CDR2 FQNEAQ, per germline (reference sequence). Trimming took 4 bases from V and 2 from J, leaving 6 bases between them. The CDR3 extends over 13 amino acids. The CDR3 nucleotides are TGTGCCAGCAGCTCCCTTACCTACAATGAGCAGTTCTTC. Translating gives CASSSLTYNEQFF. Full variable domain (rest looked up from reference TRBV7-9 and TRBJ2-1): DTGVSQNPRHKITKRGQNVTFRCDPISEHNRLYWYRQTLGQGPEFLTYFQNEAQLEKSRLLSDRFSAERPKGSFSTLEIQRTEQGDSAMYLCASSSLTYNEQFFGPGTRLTVL.

This clonotype was counted a few times. This rearrangement joins TRBV20-1 to TRBJ2-2; D not certain. Trimming took 3 bases from V and 1 from J, leaving 6 bases between them. Germline V gene data show CDR1 as DFQATT and CDR2 as SNEGSKA (reference sequence). CDR3 size: 13 residues. CDR3 nucleotides: TGCAGTGCTAGCGGCGGGAACACCGGGGAGCTGTTTTTT. Encoded protein: CSASGGNTGELFF.

This chain joins TRBV3-1 and TRBJ2-5; D is uncertain. Trimming stripped 1 base from V and 3 bases from J, with 9 bases between. CDR3 length: 14 amino acids. Germline CDR1 is LGHDT and CDR2 is YNNKEL (reference sequence). In DNA, the CDR3 is TGTGCCAGCAGCCAAGGAGAGCCTGAAGAGACCCAGTACTTC. It encodes CASSQGEPEETQYF.

DNA for the CDR3: TGCGCCAGCAGCTTCGGCGCGTGGATGGCAGATACGCAGTATTTT. Protein: CASSFGAWMADTQYF. The V gene is TRBV5-1, the J gene TRBJ2-3; D call uncertain. This CDR3 comprises 15 residues. V was pared by 2 bases and J by 4 bases, with 14 bases between. Germline CDR1 is SGHRS and CDR2 is YFSETQ. Supplemented by reference TRBV5-1 and TRBJ2-3, the full variable domain reads KAGVTQTPRYLIKTRGQQVTLSCSPISGHRSVSWYQQTPGQGLQFLFEYFSETQRNKGNFPGRFSGRQFSNSRSEMNVSTLELGDSALYLCASSFGAWMADTQYFGPGTRLTVL.

The count of this clonotype is one. V usage is TRBV5-1 and J usage is TRBJ2-1, with 12 bases lining up with TRBD2. This CDR3 is 17 amino acids long. V was clipped by 0 bases and J by 5 bases; unmatched bases: 6. Germline CDR1 and CDR2: SGHRS and YFSETQ. The CDR3 reads CASSLALAGGHHNEQFF. In DNA, the CDR3 is TGCGCCAGCAGCTTGGCACTAGCGGGGGGTCACCACAATGAGCAGTTCTTC.

This chain uses TRBV7-9 with TRBJ2-3, with a weak D call TRBD2 (6 bases). This CDR3 has 15 residues. V lost 11 bases and J 0 bases, leaving 18 bases between the germline ends. The germline V gene encodes CDR1 SEHNR and CDR2 FQNEAQ (reference sequence). CDR3 amino acids: CALNPLATSTDTQYF. The CDR3 coding sequence is TGTGCCCTAAACCCACTAGCAACTAGCACAGATACGCAGTATTTT.

This chain uses TRBV27 with TRBJ2-3; D is uncertain. The V gene lost 2 bases and the J gene lost 2 bases, with 5 bases spanning the gap. The germline V gene has CDR1 MNHEY and CDR2 SMNVEV (reference sequence). This CDR3 spans 13 amino acids. The DNA for the CDR3 is TGTGCCAGCAGTTTAGGCACCACAGATACGCAGTATTTT. It specifies CASSLGTTDTQYF.

The chain is built from TRBV4-1 and TRBJ2-4, with D possibly TRBD1 on 5 matching bases. The germline V gene encodes CDR1 MGHRA and CDR2 YSYEKL. CDR3 length equals 13 residues. V dropped 3 bases and J dropped 13 bases, with 16 bases sitting between them. The CDR3 bases are TGCGCCAGCAGCCAGAACCAAGGACAATCCCAGTACTTC. It encodes CASSQNQGQSQYF.

The chain employs TRBV7-9 and TRBJ2-1; weak D call: TRBD1 (5 bases). Germline lookup yields CDR1 SEHNR and CDR2 FQNEAQ (reference sequence). The CDR3 loop spans 15 amino acids. Trimming removed 2 bases at V and 4 bases at J, with 12 bases between. This CDR3 is CASSLTTDFYNEQFF. The DNA for the CDR3 is TGTGCCAGCAGCTTAACGACAGACTTTTACAATGAGCAGTTCTTC.

This rearrangement joins TRBV9 to TRBJ2-1; tentatively, D is TRBD1 or TRBD2 (5 bases each). Deletions cut 4 bases from V and 3 bases from J, with 11 bases between. Germline assignment: CDR1 SGDLS and CDR2 YYNGEE. The CDR3 sequence is 14 residues long. The CDR3 here is CASSTGPDYNEQFF. CDR3 coding DNA: TGTGCCAGCAGCACGGGGCCGGACTACAATGAGCAGTTCTTC. Supplemented by reference TRBV9 and TRBJ2-1, the full variable domain reads DSGVTQTPKHLITATGQRVTLRCSPRSGDLSVYWYQQSLDQGLQFLIQYYNGEERAKGNILERFSAQQFPDLHSELNLSSLELGDSALYFCASSTGPDYNEQFFGPGTRLTVL.